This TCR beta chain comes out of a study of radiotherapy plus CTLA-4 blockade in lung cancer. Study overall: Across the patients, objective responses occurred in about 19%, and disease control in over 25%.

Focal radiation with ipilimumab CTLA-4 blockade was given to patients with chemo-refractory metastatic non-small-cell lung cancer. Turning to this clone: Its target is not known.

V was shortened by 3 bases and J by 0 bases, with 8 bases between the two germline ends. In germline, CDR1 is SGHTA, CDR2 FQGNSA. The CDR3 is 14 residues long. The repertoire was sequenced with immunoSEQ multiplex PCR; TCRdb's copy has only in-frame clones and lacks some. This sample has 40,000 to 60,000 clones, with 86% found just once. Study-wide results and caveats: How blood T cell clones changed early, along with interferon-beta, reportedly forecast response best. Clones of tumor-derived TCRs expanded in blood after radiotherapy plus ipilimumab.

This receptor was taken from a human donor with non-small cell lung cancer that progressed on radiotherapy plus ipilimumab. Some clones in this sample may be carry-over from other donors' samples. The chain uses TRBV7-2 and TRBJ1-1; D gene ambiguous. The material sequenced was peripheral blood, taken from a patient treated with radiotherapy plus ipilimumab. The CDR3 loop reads CASSFASLNTEAFF. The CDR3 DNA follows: TGTGCCAGCAGCTTCGCGAGCCTGAACACTGAAGCTTTCTTT.